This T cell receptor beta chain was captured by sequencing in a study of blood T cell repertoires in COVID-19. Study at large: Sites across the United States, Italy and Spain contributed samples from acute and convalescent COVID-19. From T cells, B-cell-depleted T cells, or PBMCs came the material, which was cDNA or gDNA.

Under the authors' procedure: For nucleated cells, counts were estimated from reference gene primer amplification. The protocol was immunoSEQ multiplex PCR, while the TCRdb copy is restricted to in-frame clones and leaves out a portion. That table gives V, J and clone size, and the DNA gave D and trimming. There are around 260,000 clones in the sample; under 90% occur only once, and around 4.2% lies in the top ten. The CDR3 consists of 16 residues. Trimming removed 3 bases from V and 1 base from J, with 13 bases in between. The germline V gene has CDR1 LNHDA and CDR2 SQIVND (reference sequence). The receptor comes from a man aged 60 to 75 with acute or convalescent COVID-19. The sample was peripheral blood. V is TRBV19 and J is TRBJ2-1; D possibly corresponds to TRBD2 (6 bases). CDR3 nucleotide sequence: TGTGCCAGTAGTATGCGGGCCGGGAGTTCCTACAATGAGCAGTTCTTC. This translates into CASSMRAGSSYNEQFF.